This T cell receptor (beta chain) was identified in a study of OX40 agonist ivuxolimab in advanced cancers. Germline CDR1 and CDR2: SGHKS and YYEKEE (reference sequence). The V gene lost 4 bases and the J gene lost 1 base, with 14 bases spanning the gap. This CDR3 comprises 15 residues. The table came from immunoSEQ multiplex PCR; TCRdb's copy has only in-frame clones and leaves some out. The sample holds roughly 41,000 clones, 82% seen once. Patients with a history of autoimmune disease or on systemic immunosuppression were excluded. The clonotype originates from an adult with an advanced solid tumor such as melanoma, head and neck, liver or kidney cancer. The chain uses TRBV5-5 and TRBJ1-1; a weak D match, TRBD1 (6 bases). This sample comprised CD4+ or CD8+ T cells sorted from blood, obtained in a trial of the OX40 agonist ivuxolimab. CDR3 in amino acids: CASSPTLQGNTEAFF. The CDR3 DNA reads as TGTGCCAGCAGCCCCACTTTACAGGGGAACACTGAAGCTTTCTTT.